This paragraph covers one T cell receptor (beta chain) sequence. No antigen is known for it. The sample belongs to a study of graft-versus-host responses after intestinal transplantation. Study in general: Recipients had multivisceral, liver-intestinal, or isolated intestinal transplants.

Study observations and caveats: GvH clones appeared in recipient marrow, some first in ileum or blood. Graft-donor T cell macrochimerism in patients accompanied high graft-versus-host to host-versus-graft clonal ratios in allografts.

The germline V gene encodes CDR1 SGHTA and CDR2 FQGTGA. The CDR3 runs 16 residues. The V gene end was trimmed by 2 bases and the J gene end by 3 bases; junction bases not matched to a gene: 7. Clones were sequenced by immunoSEQ multiplex PCR, and TCRdb holds only the in-frame ones, with some missing. Of about 70,000 clones in the sample, almost 90% are singletons; the top ten hold 4% to 5%. The source was unstimulated CD8+ T cells sorted from spleen or lymph node cells, collected before transplant. This chain joins TRBV7-3 and TRBJ2-1; 7 bases are shared with TRBD2. The TCR sequence derives from a human donor who was the organ donor for an intestinal transplant. The CDR3 protein is CASSLDLAGVYNEQFF. CDR3 sequence (DNA): TGTGCCAGCAGCTTAGACCTTGCGGGGGTCTACAATGAGCAGTTCTTC.